This note documents a single T cell receptor (beta chain) sequence. This specimen belongs to a study of cytomegalovirus exposure and HLA in healthy donors. This CDR3 comprises 16 residues. Trimming removed 3 bases from V and 3 bases from J, with 15 bases in between. The germline V gene has CDR1 SGHTA and CDR2 FQGNSA. In the PCR, 60 Vbeta and 13 Jbeta primers were used. Clones were sequenced by immunoSEQ multiplex PCR, and TCRdb holds only the in-frame ones, with some missing. The data show under 250,000 clones, 70% to 90% seen once. The sequence was collected from a human donor in good health. Sequencing input: PBMCs. This sequence joins TRBV7-2 and TRBJ1-5; D is unclear. Here the CDR3 reads CASSLGSRGINQPQHF. Here the CDR3 DNA reads TGTGCCAGCAGCTTGGGGTCAAGAGGGATCAATCAGCCCCAGCATTTT. The full variable domain, in which reference TRBV7-2 and TRBJ1-5 provide the parts outside the CDR3, is GAGVSQSPSNKVTEKGKDVELRCDPISGHTALYWYRQSLGQGLEFLIYFQGNSAPDKSGLPSDRFSAERTGGSVSTLTIQRTQQEDSAVYLCASSLGSRGINQPQHFGDGTRLSIL.